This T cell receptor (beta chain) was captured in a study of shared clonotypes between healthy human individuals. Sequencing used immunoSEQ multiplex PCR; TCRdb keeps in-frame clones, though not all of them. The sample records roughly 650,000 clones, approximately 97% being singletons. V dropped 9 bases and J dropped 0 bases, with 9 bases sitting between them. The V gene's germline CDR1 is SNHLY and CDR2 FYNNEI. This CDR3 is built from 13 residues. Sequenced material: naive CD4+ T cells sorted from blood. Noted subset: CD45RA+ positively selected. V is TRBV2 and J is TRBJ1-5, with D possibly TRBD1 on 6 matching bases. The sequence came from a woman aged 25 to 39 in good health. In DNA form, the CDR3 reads TGTGCCAGTGCAGGGGATAGCAATCAGCCCCAGCATTTT. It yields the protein CASAGDSNQPQHF.